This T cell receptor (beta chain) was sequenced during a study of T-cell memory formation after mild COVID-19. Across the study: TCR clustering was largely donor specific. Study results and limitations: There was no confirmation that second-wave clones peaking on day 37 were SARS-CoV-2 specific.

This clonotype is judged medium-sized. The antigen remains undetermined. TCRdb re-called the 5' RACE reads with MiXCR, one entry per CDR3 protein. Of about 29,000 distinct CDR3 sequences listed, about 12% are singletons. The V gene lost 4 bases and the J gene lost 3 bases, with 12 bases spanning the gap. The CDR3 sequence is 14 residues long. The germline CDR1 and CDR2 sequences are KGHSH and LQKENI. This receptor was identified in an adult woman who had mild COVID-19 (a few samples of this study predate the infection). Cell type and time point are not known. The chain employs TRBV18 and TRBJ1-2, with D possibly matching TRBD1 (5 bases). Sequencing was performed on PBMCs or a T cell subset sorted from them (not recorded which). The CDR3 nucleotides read TGTGCCAGCTCACACCCAGGGCGGGACTATGGCTACACCTTC. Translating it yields CASSHPGRDYGYTF.